The present entry profiles one TCR beta chain with its context. Antigen: not known. A universal primer binding site was introduced by template switching. The final cDNA contained unique molecular identifiers. TCRdb called the 5' RACE reads again in MiXCR, with one record for every CDR3 protein. Altogether approximately 240,000 distinct CDR3 sequences are present, more than 12% being singletons, with the ten largest covering around 9%. The data were taken from a study of identical twins. Only healthy Caucasians were included as donors. Germline V gene lookup returns CDR1 DFQATT and CDR2 SNEGSKA (reference sequence). J lost 2 bases, V lost 1 base, and 8 bases had no gene match. CDR3 length: 16 residues. Study-level results: The presence of invariant MAIT and iNKT cells could partly confound analyses of zero-insertion sequences.

The sequence was collected from a woman between 18 and 29 years old in good health. The sequenced material came from memory (CD45RO+) T cells sorted from blood. The chain links TRBV20-1 to TRBJ1-2; 9 positions agree with TRBD1. The CDR3: CSARAEGQGHNYGYTF. DNA for the CDR3: TGCAGTGCTAGAGCGGAGGGACAGGGCCACAACTATGGCTACACCTTC.